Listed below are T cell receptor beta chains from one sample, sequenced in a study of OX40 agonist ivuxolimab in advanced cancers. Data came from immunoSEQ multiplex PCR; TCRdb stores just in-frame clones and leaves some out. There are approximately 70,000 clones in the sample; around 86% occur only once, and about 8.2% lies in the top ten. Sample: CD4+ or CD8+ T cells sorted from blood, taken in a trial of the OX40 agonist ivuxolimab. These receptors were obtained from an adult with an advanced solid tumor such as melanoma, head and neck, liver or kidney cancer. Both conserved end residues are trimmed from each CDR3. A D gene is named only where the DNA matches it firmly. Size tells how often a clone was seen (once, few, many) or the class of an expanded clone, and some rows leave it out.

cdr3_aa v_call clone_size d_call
ASSFGPRQGRSGELF TRBV7-8 NA TRBD1
AWISFSRYGAF TRBV30 few NA
ASSLSGGHTDTQY TRBV6-1 NA TRBD2
ASSSAPQGAGTEAF TRBV7-2 NA TRBD1
ASSYSNSRPNEQF TRBV6-5 NA NA
ASSPGQPQETQY TRBV11-3 once NA
ASSEALRGRVITEAF TRBV2 NA NA
AWKRGDTEAF TRBV30 NA NA
ASSLVPGELF TRBV5-1 NA NA
ASSLVGPGNQPQH TRBV7-2 once NA
ASSYSGRRETQY TRBV6-6 NA NA
ASSPAGQVSETQY TRBV5-5 NA NA
ASSWAGEETQY TRBV4-2 NA NA
ASGFGEPNQPQH TRBV12-5 NA NA
ASTGGDGQPQH TRBV5-1 NA NA
ASSLISGELF TRBV7-6 NA NA
ASTAAGSNQPQH TRBV5-4 NA NA
ASSYRDRNDIQY TRBV5-6 NA TRBD1